The rows below give T cell receptor beta chains drawn from one sample of a study of T cells in localized non-small cell lung cancer. The assay was immunoSEQ multiplex PCR, and TCRdb's table has in-frame clones only and misses some. This table has about 13,000 clones, about 86% appearing once. The starting material was peripheral blood, obtained before any cancer treatment. The source of these receptors is a male donor older than 55 with stage III lung adenocarcinoma. Both conserved end residues are part of each CDR3. Each record gives: CDR3 length, V gene, D gene, clone size, J gene, CDR3 protein. A D gene is named only where the DNA matches it firmly. Clone size is shown for a subset of rows, as once, few, many or a class of expanded clone.

17	TRBV7-9	TRBD2	-	TRBJ2-3	CASSLPRGSGSADTQYF
14	TRBV30	TRBD1	-	TRBJ1-2	CAWKGQGRNYGYTF
17	TRBV2	-	-	TRBJ2-5	CASSEPTGLASQETQYF
13	TRBV27	TRBD1	-	TRBJ1-3	CATQGAAGNTIYF
13	TRBV5-1	-	-	TRBJ2-2	CASSLMGTGELFF
15	TRBV19	TRBD2	-	TRBJ2-1	CASSRLAGGYNEQFF
14	TRBV5-5	-	once	TRBJ1-5	CASSLGGRGQPQHF
17	TRBV7-9	TRBD2	once	TRBJ2-5	CASSPGTSGSPDETQYF
16	TRBV4-1	TRBD1	-	TRBJ1-3	CASSLRTGGLGNTIYF
18	TRBV4-1	TRBD1	once	TRBJ1-6	CASSQDQRRGQINSPLHF
16	TRBV10-3	-	-	TRBJ1-2	CAISDVGAAVSGGYTF
16	TRBV18	-	-	TRBJ2-2	CASSPAIQAGSGELFF
13	TRBV27	-	-	TRBJ2-5	CASSRDRKETQYF
13	TRBV28	-	-	TRBJ2-7	CASSFLEGYEQYF
16	TRBV11-2	TRBD1	-	TRBJ2-7	CASSFMSGQGNYEQYF
15	TRBV5-4	-	-	TRBJ2-7	CASSPGRGRSYEQYF
12	TRBV18	-	-	TRBJ2-5	CASSPTQETQYF
14	TRBV5-6	-	-	TRBJ1-2	CASRIAMRDYGYTF
15	TRBV6-5	TRBD1	-	TRBJ1-1	CASSKTGQGYTEAFF
16	TRBV18	-	once	TRBJ1-3	CASSPTRGESGNTIYF
14	TRBV19	-	-	TRBJ1-6	CASSRRVSDSPLHF
13	TRBV6-5	-	-	TRBJ1-1	CASSIHREGETFF
12	TRBV6-4	-	once	TRBJ1-2	CASSPGLGGYTF
14	TRBV7-9	-	-	TRBJ1-5	CASSLQGWGQPQHF
15	TRBV10-3	TRBD1	-	TRBJ1-1	CAISESDRAFWGAFF
11	TRBV29-1	-	-	TRBJ1-2	CSGGDYYGYTF
15	TRBV19	-	-	TRBJ1-4	CASSIGPGIGEKLFF
15	TRBV15	TRBD2	-	TRBJ2-1	CATAARSGTNNEQFF
12	TRBV5-4	-	-	TRBJ2-7	CASSKTGYEQYF
16	TRBV10-2	TRBD1	-	TRBJ2-2	CASSRQAGGNTGELFF
12	TRBV2	-	-	TRBJ1-3	CASSVDGNTIYF
14	TRBV10-3	-	-	TRBJ1-3	CAIKGEFSGNTIYF
15	TRBV6-1	-	once	TRBJ1-6	CASTPEGGRFSPLHF
17	TRBV6-4	-	-	TRBJ1-2	CASSDPKGGRWDYGYTF
13	TRBV13	TRBD1	-	TRBJ1-1	CASKGGFDTEAFF
14	TRBV21-1	-	-	TRBJ2-7	CANFRRTGSYEQYF
14	TRBV5-6	-	-	TRBJ1-2	CASSPRAGFYGYTF
16	TRBV11-2	TRBD2	-	TRBJ2-5	CASSPWSGRVKETQYF
15	TRBV10-2	-	-	TRBJ1-4	CASSVKRTQEEKLFF
14	TRBV6-6	-	-	TRBJ1-2	CASSYLRATYGYTF
13	TRBV29-1	-	few	TRBJ1-1	CSVVGVLGTEAFF
13	TRBV29-1	-	-	TRBJ2-7	CSVAREIVHEQYF
14	TRBV2	-	-	TRBJ2-3	CASSGEGGTDTQYF
15	TRBV5-1	-	-	TRBJ2-3	CASSPVLSGTDTQYF
14	TRBV10-3	-	-	TRBJ2-3	CAISQGGVVDTQYF
14	TRBV7-9	-	once	TRBJ2-5	CASSLVGGQETQYF
14	TRBV25-1	-	-	TRBJ1-5	CASSEFGVGEPQHF
15	TRBV27	TRBD1	few	TRBJ2-2	CASSGGDRGSGELFF
13	TRBV9	-	-	TRBJ1-1	CASTGGSNTEAFF
14	TRBV10-2	-	-	TRBJ1-1	CASSESLGGTEAFF